The 29 T cell receptor beta chains below all came from one sample that was sequenced in a study of blood T cell repertoires in COVID-19. The repertoire was sequenced with immunoSEQ multiplex PCR; TCRdb's copy has only in-frame clones and lacks some. The sample consists of some 300,000 clones, 85% to 90% of them appearing once. The source material was peripheral blood. These receptors were taken from a woman aged 50 to 60 with COVID-19, enrolled during active disease.

V gene TRBV7-6 combines with J gene TRBJ2-7, with 9 bases matching TRBD1. The CDR3 has 14 amino acids. V lost 8 bases and J lost 2; bases outside the gene matches: 7. The germline gives CDR1 SGHVS, CDR2 FNYEAQ. The chain's CDR3 is CASSQTGGPYEQYF. The CDR3 bases are TGTGCCAGCTCCCAGACAGGGGGACCCTACGAGCAGTACTTC.

The chain is built from TRBV19 and TRBJ1-5; no definite D call. Germline assignment: CDR1 LNHDA and CDR2 SQIVND (reference sequence). V shed 2 bases and J shed 0 bases, with 8 bases lying between them. This CDR3 region has 15 residues. DNA for the CDR3: TGTGCCAGTAGTATATCAGAATATAGCAATCAGCCCCAGCATTTT. It translates to CASSISEYSNQPQHF.

The chain is built from TRBV2 and TRBJ2-1, with 7 nucleotides matching TRBD2. Germline assignment: CDR1 SNHLY and CDR2 FYNNEI. The CDR3 runs to 13 residues. V trimming: 8 bases; J trimming: 12 bases; junction bases outside the gene matches: 13. The CDR3 DNA reads as TGTGCCAGCGCCCCGCGGGAGCGACGGGTGCAGTTCTTC. Protein: CASAPRERRVQFF.

The chain uses TRBV3-1 (or the pseudogene TRBV3-2) and TRBJ1-1; D is uncertain. This CDR3 comprises 12 residues. The germline gives CDR1 LGHDT, CDR2 YNNKEL (reference sequence). Between the trimmed V and J ends, which lost 2 bases and 7 bases, there was a span of 8 bases. CDR3 residues: CASSQKGSEAFF. The CDR3 nucleotides read TGTGCCAGCAGCCAAAAAGGGAGTGAAGCTTTCTTT.

This clone has only one observation. The rearrangement links TRBV5-4 to TRBJ1-1; 7 positions agree with TRBD1. This CDR3 is built from 15 residues. In germline, CDR1 is SGHNT, CDR2 YYREEE (reference sequence). The J segment lost 0 bases and the V segment lost 4 bases, leaving 6 bases of the junction unmatched. CDR3: CASSRGTDMNTEAFF. The CDR3 nucleotides read TGTGCCAGCAGCCGTGGGACAGACATGAACACTGAAGCTTTCTTT.

The V and J genes are TRBV12-5 and TRBJ1-1, with 9 bases fitting TRBD1. V shed 2 bases and J 4 bases; nucleotides not matched to a gene: 8. This CDR3 has 16 amino acids. Germline-derived CDR1 and CDR2 are LGHNT and FRNRAP. The DNA for the CDR3 is TGTGCTAGTGGTTTGACAACGGGACAGGGTGTCACTGAAGCTTTCTTT. Protein product: CASGLTTGQGVTEAFF.

The chain carries TRBV5-1 and TRBJ1-5; no clear D. V gave up 4 bases and J gave up 0 bases, with 5 bases separating them. Germline V CDR1 and CDR2: SGHRS, YFSETQ. The length of the CDR3 is 13 residues. The CDR3 loop reads CASSPGSNQPQHF. The DNA for the CDR3 is TGCGCCAGCAGCCCGGGTAGCAATCAGCCCCAGCATTTT.

This clone was counted a single time. V gene TRBV12-3 or TRBV12-4 combines with J gene TRBJ2-1; D call uncertain. The CDR3 runs to 12 residues. Deletions cut 7 bases from V and 6 bases from J, with 10 bases between. CDR3 loop: CASTQAFNEQFF. The CDR3 coding sequence is TGTGCCAGCACTCAAGCTTTCAATGAGCAGTTCTTC.

V usage is TRBV5-6 and J usage is TRBJ1-6, with D hard to call. V was cut by 0 bases and J by 0 bases, with 13 bases left in between. Germline CDR1 SGHDT, CDR2 YYEEEE. The CDR3 sequence is 18 residues long. Written as DNA, the CDR3 is TGTGCCAGCAGCTTGGAGCGGGCGGGGAGCTCCTATAATTCACCCCTCCACTTT. Translating gives CASSLERAGSSYNSPLHF.

The chain has TRBV29-1 and TRBJ2-5, with D perhaps TRBD1 (6 bases). Germline V gives CDR1 SQVTM, CDR2 ANQGSEA. Trimming stripped 6 bases from V and 2 bases from J, with 22 bases between. This CDR3 region has 16 residues. The CDR3 nucleotides are TGCAGCGTCTCGGGGAGAGACAGGTCGTTACAAGAGACCCAGTACTTC. The encoded protein is CSVSGRDRSLQETQYF.

The chain joins TRBV6-5 to TRBJ2-1; 7 bases match TRBD1. Germline-derived CDR1 and CDR2 are MNHEY and SVGAGI. V lost 5 bases to trimming and J lost 7 bases; unmatched junction nucleotides: 5. The CDR3 runs 13 residues. The CDR3 loop reads CASSILRGNEQFF. In nucleotides, the CDR3 is TGTGCCAGCAGTATCCTCAGGGGGAATGAGCAGTTCTTC.

V and J are TRBV29-1 and TRBJ1-2, with D possibly matching TRBD1 (5 bases). The V end was cut by 4 bases, the J end by 7 bases, with 10 bases between. The CDR3 loop spans 11 amino acids. From germline, CDR1 is SQVTM and CDR2 ANQGSEA. CDR3 bases: TGCAGCGTTGGGGGGGACGGTGGCTACACCTTC. Residues: CSVGGDGGYTF.

This sequence joins TRBV4-1 and TRBJ2-3; the match to TRBD2 covers 13 bases. The CDR3 is 18 amino acids. Germline V lookup: CDR1 MGHRA, CDR2 YSYEKL. V shed 6 bases and J 2 bases; nucleotides not matched to a gene: 11. This CDR3 reads CASSLIGTSGTNTDTQYF. The CDR3 nucleotides are TGCGCCAGCAGTTTAATAGGGACTAGCGGGACGAACACAGATACGCAGTATTTT.

The chain has TRBV27 and TRBJ2-2, with TRBD1 matching 9 bases. Germline CDR1 and CDR2: MNHEY and SMNVEV (reference sequence). With V trimmed by 4 bases and J by 7 bases, 4 bases remained unmatched. The CDR3 is 14 amino acids. The CDR3: CASSSGQGYGELFF. CDR3 nucleotide sequence: TGTGCCAGCAGTTCCGGACAGGGGTACGGGGAGCTGTTTTTT.

This chain links TRBV27 with TRBJ2-7, with a tentative D call TRBD2 (6 bases). Germline values: CDR1 MNHEY, CDR2 SMNVEV (reference sequence). The length of the CDR3 is 14 residues. Trimming removed 5 bases at V and 0 bases at J, with 11 bases between. The CDR3 is CASSVGTVSYEQYF. CDR3 nucleotides: TGTGCCAGCAGTGTGGGGACTGTCTCCTACGAGCAGTACTTC.

The chain is built from TRBV11-3 and TRBJ2-1, with 7 bases aligning to TRBD2. This CDR3 region has 13 residues. Germline values: CDR1 SGHNT, CDR2 YENEEA. V shed 5 bases and J 5 bases; nucleotides not matched to a gene: 3. The CDR3 loop reads CASSRDYHNEQFF. Here the CDR3 DNA reads TGTGCCAGCAGCCGGGACTACCACAATGAGCAGTTCTTC.

The chain combines TRBV4-2 with TRBJ2-7; 10 bases agree with TRBD2. With V trimmed by 0 bases and J by 9 bases, 11 bases remained unmatched. This CDR3 spans 16 amino acids. CDR1 is LGHNA and CDR2 is YNFKEQ in the germline V gene. The CDR3 is CASSQDYGSGRALQYF. CDR3 DNA: TGTGCCAGCAGCCAAGATTACGGGAGCGGGAGGGCCTTGCAGTACTTC.

For the CDR3, the DNA is TGTGCCAGCAGCCCCAGGGGGCTGGGCAATCAGCCCCAGCATTTT. Its translation: CASSPRGLGNQPQHF. This sequence joins TRBV5-8 and TRBJ1-5; 8 bases are shared with TRBD1. Germline CDR1 is SGHTS and CDR2 is YDEGEE. Trimming removed 4 bases from V and 2 bases from J; junction bases left unmatched: 5. This CDR3 comprises 15 residues.

The J gene is TRBJ2-7, the V gene TRBV30; unclear D gene. The CDR3 spans 11 residues. The germline gives CDR1 GTSNPN, CDR2 SVGIG (reference sequence). Trimming left V 2 bases short and J 4 bases short, with 6 bases between. CDR3 nucleotide sequence: TGTGCCTGGAGTCCCAAATACGAGCAGTACTTC. This codes for CAWSPKYEQYF.

The rearrangement links TRBV25-1 to TRBJ2-1; 11 positions match TRBD2. The V segment lost 6 bases and the J segment 4 bases; nucleotides outside the gene matches: 8. The CDR3 totals 16 residues. The germline CDR1 and CDR2 sequences are MGHDK and SYGVNS. The chain's CDR3 is CASSLRTSGPYNEQFF. The CDR3 DNA follows: TGTGCCAGCAGCCTCAGGACTAGCGGGCCGTACAATGAGCAGTTCTTC.

The chain uses TRBV7-8 and TRBJ2-5; D call uncertain. Trimming stripped 5 bases from V and 5 bases from J, with 6 bases between. The CDR3 consists of 11 residues. The V gene's germline CDR1 is SGHVS and CDR2 FQNEAQ. CDR3 loop: CASSPQETQYF. The CDR3 DNA is TGTGCCAGCAGCCCCCAGGAGACCCAGTACTTC.

The chain links TRBV12-3 or TRBV12-4 to TRBJ1-1; D remains unclear. Trimming stripped 3 bases from V and 4 bases from J, with 9 bases between. The CDR3 is 13 amino acids. DNA of the CDR3: TGTGCCAGCAGTTTTATGCAGTTCACTGAAGCTTTCTTT. It translates to CASSFMQFTEAFF.

The rearrangement uses TRBV6-5 and TRBJ1-2; TRBD1 might be the D (6 bases). V was trimmed by 1 base and J by 3 bases, leaving 15 bases between them. Per germline, CDR1 MNHEY and CDR2 SVGAGI. The CDR3 loop spans 16 amino acids. CDR3 region: CASSYYGNRVDYGYTF. The DNA for the CDR3 is TGTGCCAGCAGTTACTATGGAAACAGGGTGGACTATGGCTACACCTTC.

CDR3 protein: CASSRQGEVSTDTQYF. The DNA for the CDR3 is TGCGCCAGCAGTAGACAGGGTGAAGTTAGCACAGATACGCAGTATTTT. V gene TRBV10-2 combines with J gene TRBJ2-3, with TRBD1 matching over 7 bases. The junction had 8 bases not matched to a gene; V was cut back by 5 bases and J by 0 bases. Germline CDR1 reads WSHSY; CDR2 reads SAAADI. CDR3 length equals 16 residues.

The genes are TRBV15 and TRBJ2-3, with a tentative D call TRBD2 (5 bases). The ends were cut back, 2 bases at V and 2 bases at J, with 14 bases in the middle. Germline CDR1 reads LNHNV; CDR2 reads YYDKDF (reference sequence). The CDR3 has 16 amino acids. Here the CDR3 reads CATSRNRGRDTDTQYF. The CDR3 DNA is TGTGCCACCAGCAGAAACAGAGGTCGGGACACAGATACGCAGTATTTT.

The gene calls are TRBV27 and TRBJ1-3; D is uncertain. CDR1 MNHEY and CDR2 SMNVEV come from the germline V gene (reference sequence). CDR3 length: 13 residues. The V gene lost 5 bases and the J gene lost 0 bases, with 5 bases spanning the gap. CDR3 in DNA: TGTGCCAGCAGTCCAAACTCTGGAAACACCATATATTTT. Its protein product is CASSPNSGNTIYF.

The genes are TRBV4-2 and TRBJ2-4; 8 bases are a match to TRBD1. Germline CDR1 is LGHNA and CDR2 is YNFKEQ. This CDR3 is built from 14 residues. After removal of 1 base from V and 6 bases from J, the junction contained 2 bases not matched to a gene. The CDR3 DNA reads TGTGCCAGCAGCCAAGGAGGGACAGGAAACATTCAGTACTTC. This encodes CASSQGGTGNIQYF.

The gene calls are TRBV9 and TRBJ2-2; TRBD2 might be the D (6 bases). Trimming shortened V by 0 bases and J by 6 bases, and 12 bases separated the two germline ends. The CDR3 runs 15 residues. Germline-derived CDR1 and CDR2 are SGDLS and YYNGEE. The CDR3 here is CASSVDGGTAGELFF. In DNA, the CDR3 is TGTGCCAGCAGCGTAGATGGCGGGACTGCCGGGGAGCTGTTTTTT.

V gene TRBV5-5 combines with J gene TRBJ2-4, with D possibly TRBD2 on 6 matching bases. Trimming pared 0 bases from V and 0 bases from J, leaving 10 bases between. The CDR3 loop spans 16 amino acids. Germline V gene lookup returns CDR1 SGHKS and CDR2 YYEKEE (reference sequence). The CDR3 sequence is CASSLEEGLAKNIQYF. As DNA, the CDR3 is TGTGCCAGCAGCTTGGAGGAGGGCCTAGCCAAAAACATTCAGTACTTC.